This T cell receptor beta chain was retrieved from a study of T cells in Graves' hyperthyroidism and ophthalmopathy. Trimming removed 5 bases from V and 7 bases from J; junction bases left unmatched: 7. Germline CDR1 and CDR2: MNHNS and SASEGT. The CDR3 has 16 amino acids. TCR beta CDR3 sequences were amplified from RNA transcripts. Initially, a first-round RT-PCR of the TCR CDR3 employed the HTBI primer set. Each CDR3 protein gets one entry after TCRdb re-called the multiplex PCR reads with MiXCR. The sample contains some 490,000 distinct CDR3 sequences, around 16% of which appear only once. This clonotype came up many times. The antigen remains undetermined. The source of the PBMCs was about 10 ml of fresh peripheral blood. Findings and caveats of the study: Blood also carried most thyroid clonotypes expanded above 0.001. Ophthalmopathy cases were set apart from stable hyperthyroidism by a 13 V-J model.

The J gene is TRBJ2-1, the V gene TRBV6-1; TRBD2 matches at 14 bases. The sequencing input was blood. The sequence was collected from a woman aged 25 to 39 with Graves' ophthalmopathy. Here the CDR3 reads CASSWGGLAGENEQFF. CDR3 bases: TGTGCCAGCAGTTGGGGGGGACTAGCGGGGGAGAATGAGCAGTTCTTC.